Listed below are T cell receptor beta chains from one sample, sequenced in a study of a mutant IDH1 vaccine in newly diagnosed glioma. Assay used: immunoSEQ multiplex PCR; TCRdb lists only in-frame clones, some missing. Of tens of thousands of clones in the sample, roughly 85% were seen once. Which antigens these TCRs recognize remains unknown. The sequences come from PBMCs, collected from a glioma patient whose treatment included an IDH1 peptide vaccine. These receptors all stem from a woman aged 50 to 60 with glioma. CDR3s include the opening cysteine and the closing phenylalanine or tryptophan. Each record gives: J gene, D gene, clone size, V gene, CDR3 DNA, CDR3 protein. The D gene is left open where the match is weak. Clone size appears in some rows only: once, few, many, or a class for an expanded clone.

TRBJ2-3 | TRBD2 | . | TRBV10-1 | TGCGCCAGCAGTGTCGCCTCCGGGACTAGTCAAGATACGCAGTATTTT | CASSVASGTSQDTQYF
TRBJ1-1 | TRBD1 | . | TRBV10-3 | TGTGCCATCAGTGAACGGGACAGACTCACTGAAGCTTTCTTT | CAISERDRLTEAFF
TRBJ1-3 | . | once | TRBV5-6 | TGTGCCAGCAGCTTGTTCGGAAACACCATATATTTT | CASSLFGNTIYF
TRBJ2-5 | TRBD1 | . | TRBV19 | TGTGCCAGTAGTCGACAGGGGCCGGCCCAAGAGACCCAGTACTTC | CASSRQGPAQETQYF
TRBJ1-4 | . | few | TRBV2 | TGTGCCAGCTTCACTTGGACTCATAATGAAAAACTGTTTTTT | CASFTWTHNEKLFF
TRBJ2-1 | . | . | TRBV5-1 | TGCGCCAGCAGCCGCGGTGGGACCCATTACAATGAGCAGTTCTTC | CASSRGGTHYNEQFF
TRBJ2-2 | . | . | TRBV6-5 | TGTGCCAGCAGAGCGCCGGGACGATACACCGGGGAGCTGTTTTTT | CASRAPGRYTGELFF
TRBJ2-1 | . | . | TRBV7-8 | TGTGCCAGCAGCTTAGCGTGGGGCTCCTACAATGAGCAGTTCTTC | CASSLAWGSYNEQFF
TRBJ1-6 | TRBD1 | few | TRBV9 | TGTGCCAGCAGCCCCCAGGGGGATTCACCCCTCCACTTT | CASSPQGDSPLHF
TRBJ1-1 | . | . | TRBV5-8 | TGTGCCAGCAGCCCGGGTGGCGGAACCTTGAACACTGAAGCTTTCTTT | CASSPGGGTLNTEAFF
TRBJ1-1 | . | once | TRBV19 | TGTGCCAGTAGTATAGATGATGGGAGGGACGCTTTCTTT | CASSIDDGRDAFF
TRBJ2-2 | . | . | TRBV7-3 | TGTGCCAGCTCCCGGGTTGCGAACACCGGGGAGCTGTTTTTT | CASSRVANTGELFF
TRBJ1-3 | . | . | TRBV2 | TGTGCCAGCTCCGGCCAGCGTGGAAACACCATATATTTT | CASSGQRGNTIYF
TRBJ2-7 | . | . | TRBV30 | TGTGCCTGGGGGTCCGGGTACGAGCAGTACTTC | CAWGSGYEQYF
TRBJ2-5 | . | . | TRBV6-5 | TGTGCCGGCAGCCCCAGTGGGGAGACCCAGTACTTC | CAGSPSGETQYF
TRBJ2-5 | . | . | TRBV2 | TGTGCCGTGATACCCGGGACACTATACCAAGAGACCCAGTACTTC | CAVIPGTLYQETQYF
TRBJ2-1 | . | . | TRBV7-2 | TGTGCCAGCAGCTTAGGTCCCAACAATGAGCAGTTCTTC | CASSLGPNNEQFF
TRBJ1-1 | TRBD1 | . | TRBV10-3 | TGTGCCATCAGTGACCCACAGGGGATGAACACTGAAGCTTTCTTT | CAISDPQGMNTEAFF
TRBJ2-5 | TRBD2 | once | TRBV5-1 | TGCGCCAGCAGCCCCCCGGGGGGGATCATCCTGTACTTC | CASSPPGGIILYF
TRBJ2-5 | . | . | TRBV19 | TGTGCCAGTAGTAGGGGGGCAGAAAAGACCCAGTACTTC | CASSRGAEKTQYF
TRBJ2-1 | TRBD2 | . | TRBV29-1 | TGCAGCGTGCACCTAGCGCCGGGGGGTCATGAGCAGTTCTTC | CSVHLAPGGHEQFF
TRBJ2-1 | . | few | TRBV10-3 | TGTGCCGTAGGGCGCCCCTACAATGAGCAGTTCTTC | CAVGRPYNEQFF
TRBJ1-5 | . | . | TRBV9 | TGTGCCAGCAGCGTAGGCGGTGGACAAAGGGAGCCCCAGCATTTT | CASSVGGGQREPQHF
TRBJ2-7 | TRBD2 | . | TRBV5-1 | TGCGCCAGCAGCTCGGGGCGGGGGGTTAAGGTTTCCGAGCAGTACTTC | CASSSGRGVKVSEQYF
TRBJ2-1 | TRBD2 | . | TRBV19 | TGTGCCAGTAGTAACCACCGGGACTACATTACCCTAGGGGAGCAGTTCTTC | CASSNHRDYITLGEQFF
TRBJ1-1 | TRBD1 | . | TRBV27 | TGTGCCAGCAGCTCGGACAGGGGATTCGTGGGAGCTTTCTTT | CASSSDRGFVGAFF